Listed here are 17 T cell receptor beta chains from one sample, sequenced in a study of cytomegalovirus exposure and HLA in healthy donors. Sequencing was performed with immunoSEQ multiplex PCR; in TCRdb, only in-frame clones are kept and a portion is missing. The sample contains roughly 120,000 clones, about 84% of which appear only once. Sequences were obtained from PBMCs. All receptors come from a man aged 18 to 29 in good health and CMV-seronegative.

The chain employs TRBV30 and TRBJ2-5; a weak D match, TRBD1 (6 bases). This CDR3 is 12 amino acids long. V was trimmed by 5 bases and J by 0 bases, leaving 7 bases between them. Germline V CDR1 and CDR2: GTSNPN, SVGIG (reference sequence). The CDR3 bases are TGTGCCTGGCACAGGGACCAAGAGACCCAGTACTTC. Translating it yields CAWHRDQETQYF.

This clone has a single count. The same CDR3 can be traced to other DNA sequences in this sample. V usage is TRBV5-1 and J usage is TRBJ2-7, with 7 nucleotides matching TRBD1. The CDR3 sequence is 14 residues long. Germline V CDR1 and CDR2: SGHRS, YFSETQ. V trimming: 0 bases; J trimming: 2 bases; junction bases outside the gene matches: 2. CDR3 coding DNA: TGCGCCAGCAGCTTGGACAGGGGACCCTACGAGCAGTACTTC. This gives the protein CASSLDRGPYEQYF.

This clone was seen only once. The J gene is TRBJ1-4, the V gene TRBV27; tentatively, D is TRBD1 (5 bases). The CDR3 runs 14 residues. V was cut by 3 bases and J by 5 bases, with 10 bases left in between. The germline CDR1 and CDR2 sequences are MNHEY and SMNVEV (reference sequence). The DNA of the CDR3 is TGTGCCAGCAGTTTCGGGGGAGGGAATGAAAAACTGTTTTTT. This translates into CASSFGGGNEKLFF.

This CDR3 is CASSESGNTEAFF. The CDR3 bases are TGTGCCAGCAGTGAATCAGGGAACACTGAAGCTTTCTTT. V and J are TRBV2 and TRBJ1-1; D remains unclear. The CDR3 consists of 13 residues. The V end was cut by 2 bases, the J end by 1 base, with 5 bases between. Germline V lookup: CDR1 SNHLY, CDR2 FYNNEI.

The V gene is TRBV11-3, the J gene TRBJ2-5, with 10 bases fitting TRBD1. The CDR3 sequence is 15 residues long. V shed 5 bases and J 4 bases; nucleotides not matched to a gene: 7. Germline CDR1 SGHNT, CDR2 YENEEA. Here the CDR3 reads CASSPGQGSRETQYF. The DNA of the CDR3 is TGTGCCAGCAGCCCGGGACAGGGGTCGAGAGAGACCCAGTACTTC.

The chain employs TRBV4-1 and TRBJ2-7, with 8 bases aligning to TRBD2. V shed 0 bases and J 3 bases; nucleotides not matched to a gene: 10. In germline, CDR1 is MGHRA, CDR2 YSYEKL. The CDR3 loop spans 17 amino acids. In DNA form, the CDR3 reads TGCGCCAGCAGCCAAGATGGCCTAGCGGGCGATAACTACGAGCAGTACTTC. Its protein product is CASSQDGLAGDNYEQYF.

This clone was observed once. This chain joins TRBV19 and TRBJ1-1, with D possibly being TRBD1 (5 bases). In germline, CDR1 is LNHDA, CDR2 SQIVND (reference sequence). The CDR3 covers 13 residues. Trimming removed 6 bases at V and 5 bases at J, with 13 bases between. As DNA, the CDR3 is TGTGCCAGTAGGGGGGAGGCATTGACTGAAGCTTTCTTT. This encodes CASRGEALTEAFF.

This chain links TRBV7-6 with TRBJ1-4, with 7 bases matching TRBD1. Germline V gene data show CDR1 as SGHVS and CDR2 as FNYEAQ. CDR3 length: 17 amino acids. V was clipped by 5 bases and J by 4 bases; unmatched bases: 13. CDR3 region: CASSAHKGARYNEKLFF. The CDR3, as DNA: TGTGCCAGCAGCGCGCATAAGGGGGCGCGTTATAATGAAAAACTGTTTTTT.

The chain joins TRBV29-1 to TRBJ1-2, with D unresolved. Trimming took 1 base from V and 7 from J, leaving 16 bases between them. This CDR3 contains 14 residues. CDR1 is SQVTM and CDR2 is ANQGSEA in the germline V gene. In DNA, the CDR3 is TGCAGCGTTGAAGGTTCTAGGACCGAGGGTGGCTACACCTTC. Translating gives CSVEGSRTEGGYTF.

The rearrangement links TRBV2 to TRBJ2-7; a possible D gene is TRBD2 (6 bases). Trimming shortened V by 6 bases and J by 2 bases, and 17 bases separated the two germline ends. Germline lookup yields CDR1 SNHLY and CDR2 FYNNEI. The CDR3 has 15 amino acids. The CDR3 loop reads CASREGVSKTYEQYF. Here the CDR3 DNA reads TGTGCCAGCAGGGAGGGCGTCAGCAAGACCTACGAGCAGTACTTC.

The CDR3 loop reads CASGREGQGWSPLHF. CDR3 sequence (DNA): TGTGCCAGCGGAAGAGAAGGGCAGGGGTGGTCACCCCTCCACTTT. V usage is TRBV6-1 and J usage is TRBJ1-6; D is perhaps TRBD1 (6 bases). V lost 8 bases to trimming and J lost 10 bases, with 21 bases between them. CDR1 is MNHNS and CDR2 is SASEGT in the germline V gene. The CDR3 spans 15 residues.

This clone was seen once. The rearrangement links TRBV29-1 to TRBJ2-1, with D maybe TRBD2 (5 bases). Germline V CDR1 and CDR2: SQVTM, ANQGSEA. The CDR3 contains 13 residues. Trimming removed 7 bases from V and 7 bases from J, with 17 bases in between. CDR3 nucleotide sequence: TGCAGCGCTCGAGAATCCAGAGGGAATGAGCAGTTCTTC. It encodes CSARESRGNEQFF.

This clone was seen a handful of times. The chain recombines TRBV7-8 with TRBJ2-7; maybe TRBD2 (5 bases). Trimming stripped 5 bases from V and 4 bases from J, with 18 bases between. Germline V gene data show CDR1 as SGHVS and CDR2 as FQNEAQ. The CDR3 runs to 15 residues. DNA of the CDR3: TGTGCCAGCAGCACGACCCCACGGGGTGGATACGAGCAGTACTTC. It specifies CASSTTPRGGYEQYF.

The chain joins TRBV9 to TRBJ1-4; the D is unclear. The length of the CDR3 is 15 residues. The germline CDR1 and CDR2 sequences are SGDLS and YYNGEE. Trimming cost V 4 bases and J 7 bases, with 17 bases left between them. The CDR3 DNA reads as TGTGCCAGCAGCCACGGGGAGGTGAGAGGTGAAAAACTGTTTTTT. It yields the protein CASSHGEVRGEKLFF. Complete variable domain (other parts from reference TRBV9 and TRBJ1-4): DSGVTQTPKHLITATGQRVTLRCSPRSGDLSVYWYQQSLDQGLQFLIQYYNGEERAKGNILERFSAQQFPDLHSELNLSSLELGDSALYFCASSHGEVRGEKLFFGSGTQLSVL.

The chain joins TRBV13 to TRBJ1-2, with 8 bases lining up with TRBD1. The V and J ends lost 5 bases and 4 bases, in that order; junction bases with no gene match: 6. Per germline, CDR1 PRHDT and CDR2 FYEKMQ (reference sequence). CDR3 size: 14 residues. The CDR3 DNA reads TGTGCCAGCAGCCCCCGGGACAGGTTCTATGGCTACACCTTC. This codes for CASSPRDRFYGYTF.

This chain joins TRBV4-1 and TRBJ2-3, with 13 bases that match TRBD2. Germline-derived CDR1 and CDR2 are MGHRA and YSYEKL. V lost 5 bases to trimming and J lost 2 bases; unmatched junction nucleotides: 4. The CDR3 length is 16 residues. As DNA, the CDR3 is TGCGCCAGCAGCGAAGGGACTAGCGGGGACACAGATACGCAGTATTTT. Translated, it gives CASSEGTSGDTDTQYF.

This sequence joins TRBV11-3 and TRBJ2-1, with 11 bases fitting TRBD2. The CDR3 is made up of 17 amino acids. Germline CDR1 and CDR2: SGHNT and YENEEA. The J segment lost 3 bases and the V segment lost 2 bases, leaving 6 bases of the junction unmatched. The CDR3 coding sequence is TGTGCCAGCAGCTTACGACTAGCGGGGCGATACTACAATGAGCAGTTCTTC. Its translation: CASSLRLAGRYYNEQFF.